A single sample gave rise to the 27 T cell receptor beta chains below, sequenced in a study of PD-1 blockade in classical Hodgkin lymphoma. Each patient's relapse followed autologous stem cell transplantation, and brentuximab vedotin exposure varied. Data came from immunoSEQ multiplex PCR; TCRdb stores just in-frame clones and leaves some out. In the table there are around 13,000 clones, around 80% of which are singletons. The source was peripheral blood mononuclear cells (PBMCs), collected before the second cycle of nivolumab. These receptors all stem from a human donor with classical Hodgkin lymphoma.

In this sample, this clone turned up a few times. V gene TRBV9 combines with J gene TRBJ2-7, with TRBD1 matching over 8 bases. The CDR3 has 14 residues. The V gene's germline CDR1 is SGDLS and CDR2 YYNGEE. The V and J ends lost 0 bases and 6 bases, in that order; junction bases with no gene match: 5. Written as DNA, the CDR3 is TGTGCCAGCAGCGTAGCAGGGGGCTTAGGCGAGCAGTACTTC. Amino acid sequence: CASSVAGGLGEQYF.

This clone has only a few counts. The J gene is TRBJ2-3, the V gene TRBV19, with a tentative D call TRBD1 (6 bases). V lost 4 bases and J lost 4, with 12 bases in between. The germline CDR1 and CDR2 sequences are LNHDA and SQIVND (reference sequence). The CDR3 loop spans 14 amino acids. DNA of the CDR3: TGTGCCAGTAGTACGCAGGGGTTCGCAGATACGCAGTATTTT. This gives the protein CASSTQGFADTQYF. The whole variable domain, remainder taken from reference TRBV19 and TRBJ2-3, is DGGITQSPKYLFRKEGQNVTLSCEQNLNHDAMYWYRQDPGQGLRLIYYSQIVNDFQKGDIAEGYSVSREKKESFPLTVTSAQKNPTAFYLCASSTQGFADTQYFGPGTRLTVL.

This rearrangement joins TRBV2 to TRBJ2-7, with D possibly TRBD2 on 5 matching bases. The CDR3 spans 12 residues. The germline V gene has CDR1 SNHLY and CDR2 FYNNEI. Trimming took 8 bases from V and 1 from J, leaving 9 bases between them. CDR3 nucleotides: TGTGCCAGCGAGGGCTTATCCTACGAGCAGTACTTC. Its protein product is CASEGLSYEQYF.

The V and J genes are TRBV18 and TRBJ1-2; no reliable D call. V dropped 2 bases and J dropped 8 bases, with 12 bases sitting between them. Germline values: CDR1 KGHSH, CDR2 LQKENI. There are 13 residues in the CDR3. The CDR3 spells CASSPGEEYGYTF. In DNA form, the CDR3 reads TGTGCCAGCTCACCAGGGGAGGAGTACGGCTACACCTTC.

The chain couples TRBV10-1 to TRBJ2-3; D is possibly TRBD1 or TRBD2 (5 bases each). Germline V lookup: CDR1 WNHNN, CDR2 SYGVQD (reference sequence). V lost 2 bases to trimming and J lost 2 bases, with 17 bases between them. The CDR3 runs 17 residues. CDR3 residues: CASSEGWSGTHTDTQYF. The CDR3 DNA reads TGCGCCAGCAGTGAGGGCTGGTCGGGGACCCACACAGATACGCAGTATTTT.

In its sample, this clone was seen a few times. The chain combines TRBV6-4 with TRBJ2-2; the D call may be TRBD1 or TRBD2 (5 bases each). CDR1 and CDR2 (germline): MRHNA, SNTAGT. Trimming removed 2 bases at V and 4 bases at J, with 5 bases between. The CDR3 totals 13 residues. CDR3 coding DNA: TGTGCCAGCAGTGACGGGGGCACCGGGGAGCTGTTTTTT. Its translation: CASSDGGTGELFF.

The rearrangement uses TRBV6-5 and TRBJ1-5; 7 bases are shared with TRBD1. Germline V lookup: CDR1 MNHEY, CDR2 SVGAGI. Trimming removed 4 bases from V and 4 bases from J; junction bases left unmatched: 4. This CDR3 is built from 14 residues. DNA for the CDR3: TGTGCCAGCAGTTTCCCAGGGGGAAATCAGCCCCAGCATTTT. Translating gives CASSFPGGNQPQHF.

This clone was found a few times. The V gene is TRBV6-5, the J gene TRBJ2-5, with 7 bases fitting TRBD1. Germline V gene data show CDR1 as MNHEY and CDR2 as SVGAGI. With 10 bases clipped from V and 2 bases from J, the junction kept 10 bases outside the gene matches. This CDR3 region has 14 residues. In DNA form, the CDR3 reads TGTGCCACCCGGCTGAGGGGGCCACAAGAGACCCAGTACTTC. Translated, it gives CATRLRGPQETQYF.

The CDR3 nucleotides are TGTGCCAGCAGCCGAGACACGTTCTCCTACGAGCAGTACTTC. Amino acid sequence: CASSRDTFSYEQYF. The rearrangement joins TRBV2 to TRBJ2-7; no definite D call. The CDR3 loop spans 14 amino acids. CDR1 and CDR2 from the germline V gene are SNHLY and FYNNEI. V was cut by 6 bases and J by 0 bases, with 12 bases left in between. Supplemented by reference TRBV2 and TRBJ2-7, the full variable domain reads EPEVTQTPSHQVTQMGQEVILRCVPISNHLYFYWYRQILGQKVEFLVSFYNNEISEKSEIFDDQFSVERPDGSNFTLKIRSTKLEDSAMYFCASSRDTFSYEQYFGPGTRLTVT.

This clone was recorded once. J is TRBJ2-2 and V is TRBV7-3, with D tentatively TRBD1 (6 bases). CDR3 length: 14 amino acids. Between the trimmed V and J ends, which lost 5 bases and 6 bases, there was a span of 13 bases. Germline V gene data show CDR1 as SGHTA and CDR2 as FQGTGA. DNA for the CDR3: TGTGCCAGCAGCCTGTATCAGGGGTCCGGGGAGCTGTTTTTT. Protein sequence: CASSLYQGSGELFF.

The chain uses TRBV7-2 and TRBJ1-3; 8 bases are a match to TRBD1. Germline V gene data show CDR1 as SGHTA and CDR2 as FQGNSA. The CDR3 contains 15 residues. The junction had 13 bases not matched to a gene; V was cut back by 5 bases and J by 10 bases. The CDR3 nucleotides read TGTGCCAGCAGCGAACCGGACAGGGCTCCGTGGACCATATATTTT. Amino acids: CASSEPDRAPWTIYF.

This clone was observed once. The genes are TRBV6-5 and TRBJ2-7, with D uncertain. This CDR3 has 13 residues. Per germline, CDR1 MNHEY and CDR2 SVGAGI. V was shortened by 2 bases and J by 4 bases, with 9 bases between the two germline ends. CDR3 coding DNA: TGTGCCAGCAGTTACCCTGTTTCTTACGAGCAGTACTTC. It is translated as CASSYPVSYEQYF.

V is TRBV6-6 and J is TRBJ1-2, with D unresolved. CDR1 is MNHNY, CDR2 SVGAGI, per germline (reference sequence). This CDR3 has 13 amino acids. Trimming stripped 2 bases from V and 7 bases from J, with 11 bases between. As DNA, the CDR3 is TGTGCCAGCAGTTACGAGGTTAGGAGTGGCTACACCTTC. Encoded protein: CASSYEVRSGYTF.

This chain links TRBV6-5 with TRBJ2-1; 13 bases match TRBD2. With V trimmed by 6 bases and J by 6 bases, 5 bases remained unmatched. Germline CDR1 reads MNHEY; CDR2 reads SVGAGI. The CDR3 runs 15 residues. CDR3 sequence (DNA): TGTGCCAGCAGGTCGACTAGCGGGGGGTCCAATGAGCAGTTCTTC. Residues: CASRSTSGGSNEQFF.

The CDR3 DNA is TGTGCCAGCAGCCGCGAACCCCAGGGTACCCACATTCAGTACTTC. Translating gives CASSREPQGTHIQYF. The chain employs TRBV6-5 and TRBJ2-4; tentative D call: TRBD1 (5 bases). The CDR3 has 15 residues. In germline, CDR1 is MNHEY, CDR2 SVGAGI. V was trimmed by 6 bases and J by 8 bases, leaving 20 bases between them.

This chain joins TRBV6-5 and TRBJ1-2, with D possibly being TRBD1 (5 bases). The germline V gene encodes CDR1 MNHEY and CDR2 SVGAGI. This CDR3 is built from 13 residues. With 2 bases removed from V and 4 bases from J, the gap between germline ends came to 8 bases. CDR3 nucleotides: TGTGCCAGCAGTTACGACAGCCTCTATGGCTACACCTTC. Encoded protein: CASSYDSLYGYTF.

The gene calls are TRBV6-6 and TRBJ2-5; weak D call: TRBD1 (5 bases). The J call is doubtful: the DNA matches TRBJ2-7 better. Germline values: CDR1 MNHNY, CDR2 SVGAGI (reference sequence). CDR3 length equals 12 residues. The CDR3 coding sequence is TGTGCCAGCAGGACAGCGACCTACGAGCAGTACTTC. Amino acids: CASRTATYEQYF.

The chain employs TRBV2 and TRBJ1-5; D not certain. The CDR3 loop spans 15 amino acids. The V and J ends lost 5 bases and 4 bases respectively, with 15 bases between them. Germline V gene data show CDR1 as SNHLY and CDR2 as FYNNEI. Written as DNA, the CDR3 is TGTGCCAGCAGTAGGACTCCCTGGGAGAATCAGCCCCAGCATTTT. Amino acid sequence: CASSRTPWENQPQHF.

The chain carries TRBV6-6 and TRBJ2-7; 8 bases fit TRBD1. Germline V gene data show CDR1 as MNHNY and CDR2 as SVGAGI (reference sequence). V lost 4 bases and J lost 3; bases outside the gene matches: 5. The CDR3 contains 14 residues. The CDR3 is CASSSGQVFYEQYF. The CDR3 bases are TGTGCCAGCAGTTCGGGACAGGTATTCTACGAGCAGTACTTC.

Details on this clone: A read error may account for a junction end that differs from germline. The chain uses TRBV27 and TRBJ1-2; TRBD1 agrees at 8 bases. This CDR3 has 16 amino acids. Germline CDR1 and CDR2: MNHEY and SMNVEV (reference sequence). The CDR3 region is CANSPQGQAFFYGYTF. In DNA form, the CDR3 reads TGTGCCAACAGTCCTCAGGGACAGGCCTTTTTCTATGGCTACACCTTC.

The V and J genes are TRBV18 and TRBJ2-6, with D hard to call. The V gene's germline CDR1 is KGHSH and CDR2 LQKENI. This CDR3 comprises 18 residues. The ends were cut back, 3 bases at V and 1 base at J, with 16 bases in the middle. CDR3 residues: CASSPQFGRSSGANVLTF. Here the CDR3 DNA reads TGTGCCAGCTCACCGCAATTTGGACGGTCTTCTGGGGCCAACGTCCTGACTTTC.

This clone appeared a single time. The CDR3, as DNA: TGTGCCAGCAGCCTACTGAGGTTTACCGGGGAGCTGTTTTTT. Translating gives CASSLLRFTGELFF. V and J are TRBV5-5 and TRBJ2-2; no clear D. V shed 4 bases and J shed 5 bases, with 12 bases lying between them. The CDR3 is 14 amino acids. Germline assignment: CDR1 SGHKS and CDR2 YYEKEE (reference sequence).

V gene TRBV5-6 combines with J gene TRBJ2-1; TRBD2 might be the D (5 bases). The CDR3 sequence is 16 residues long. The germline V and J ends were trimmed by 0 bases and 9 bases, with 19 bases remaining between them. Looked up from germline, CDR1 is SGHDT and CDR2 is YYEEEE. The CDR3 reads CASSLATGVLSGEQFF. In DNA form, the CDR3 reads TGTGCCAGCAGCTTGGCTACCGGGGTACTCTCAGGTGAGCAGTTCTTC. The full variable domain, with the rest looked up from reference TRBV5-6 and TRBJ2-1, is DAGVTQSPTHLIKTRGQQVTLRCSPKSGHDTVSWYQQALGQGPQFIFQYYEEEERQRGNFPDRFSGHQFPNYSSELNVNALLLGDSALYLCASSLATGVLSGEQFFGPGTRLTVL.

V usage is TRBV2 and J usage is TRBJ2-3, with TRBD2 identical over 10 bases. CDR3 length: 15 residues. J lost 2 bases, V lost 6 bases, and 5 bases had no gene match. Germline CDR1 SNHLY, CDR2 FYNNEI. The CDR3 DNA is TGTGCCAGCAGCCTAGCGGGGGTCTCCACAGATACGCAGTATTTT. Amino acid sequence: CASSLAGVSTDTQYF.

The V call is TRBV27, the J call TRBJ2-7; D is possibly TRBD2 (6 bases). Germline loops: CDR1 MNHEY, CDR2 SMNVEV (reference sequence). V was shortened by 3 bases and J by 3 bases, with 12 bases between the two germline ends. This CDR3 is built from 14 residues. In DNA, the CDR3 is TGTGCCAGCAGTTTCGGAGGGGAAAACTACGAGCAGTACTTC. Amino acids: CASSFGGENYEQYF.

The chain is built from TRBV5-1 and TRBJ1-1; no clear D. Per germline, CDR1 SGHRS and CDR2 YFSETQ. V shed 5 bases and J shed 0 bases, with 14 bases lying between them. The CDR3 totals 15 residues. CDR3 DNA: TGCGCCAGCAGGGCAGCTCCTCATATGAACACTGAAGCTTTCTTT. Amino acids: CASRAAPHMNTEAFF.

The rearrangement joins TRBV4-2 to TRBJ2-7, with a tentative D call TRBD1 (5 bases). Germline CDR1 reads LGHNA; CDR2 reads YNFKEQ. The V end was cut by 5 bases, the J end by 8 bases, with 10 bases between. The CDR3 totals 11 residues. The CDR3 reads CASSFGHKQYF. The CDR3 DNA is TGTGCCAGCAGCTTCGGACACAAGCAGTACTTC.